This T cell receptor (beta chain) was profiled in a study of shared T cell receptors in the human thymus. Germline assignment: CDR1 SGHTA and CDR2 FQGNSA. Trimming took 4 bases from V and 5 from J; bases not matched to a gene: 7. The CDR3 is 14 amino acids. Repertoires were generated with immunoSEQ multiplex PCR, while TCRdb's copy carries only in-frame clones and drops some. Here the sample spans hundreds of thousands of clones, around 87% being singletons. This sample was also put to use in a study of human thymus T cells. That study adds: Obtained as resections during corrective heart surgery, the thymus tissue was then studied.

This sequence originates from a boy in the first two years of life with a congenital heart defect. The chain links TRBV7-2 to TRBJ2-5, with 7 bases aligning to TRBD2. What was sequenced was thymocytes. The CDR3 sequence is CASSSQTSLETQYF. For the CDR3, the DNA is TGTGCCAGCAGCTCCCAGACTAGCCTGGAGACCCAGTACTTC.